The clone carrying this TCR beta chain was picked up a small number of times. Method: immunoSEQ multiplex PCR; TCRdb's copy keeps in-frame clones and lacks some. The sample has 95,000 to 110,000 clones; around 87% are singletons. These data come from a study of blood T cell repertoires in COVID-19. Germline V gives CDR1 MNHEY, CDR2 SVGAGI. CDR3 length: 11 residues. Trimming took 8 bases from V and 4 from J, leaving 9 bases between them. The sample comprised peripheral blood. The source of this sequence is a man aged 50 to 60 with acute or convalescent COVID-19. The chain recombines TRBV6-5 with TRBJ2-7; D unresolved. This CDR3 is CASRGPYEQYF. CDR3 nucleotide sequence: TGTGCCAGCCGCGGCCCTTACGAGCAGTACTTC.